The present TCR beta chain was sequenced within a study of cytomegalovirus exposure and HLA in healthy donors. General study results and limits: Later analysis suggested most CMV-associated TCR beta chains were HLA-restricted. Cytomegalovirus association was assigned to approximately 160 TCR beta chains.

PCR was performed using 60 Vbeta and 13 Jbeta primers. Data came from immunoSEQ multiplex PCR; TCRdb stores just in-frame clones and leaves some out. This table holds about 140,000 clones, 65% to 80% found once. Concerning this clone: The target antigen is unknown.

Trimming took 0 bases from V and 4 from J, leaving 9 bases between them. The CDR3 is 15 residues long. Germline CDR1 reads LGHNA; CDR2 reads YSLEER. The sample comprised PBMCs. The source of this sequence is a woman aged 50 to 60 in good health and CMV-seropositive. J is TRBJ2-2 and V is TRBV4-3; D not certain. The CDR3 sequence: CASSQEFWPTGELFF. CDR3 in DNA: TGCGCCAGCAGCCAAGAGTTTTGGCCCACCGGGGAGCTGTTTTTT.